Listed here is a single T cell receptor (beta chain). Its antigen is not identified. The record originates from a study of cytomegalovirus exposure and HLA in healthy donors. Vbeta (60) and Jbeta (13) primers were used in the PCR. Using immunoSEQ multiplex PCR, the repertoire was profiled, and TCRdb retains in-frame clones only, with some absent. The repertoire includes 100,000 to 150,000 clones, around four fifths of them detected once, and approximately 1.5% sits in the top ten. The study's findings and limits: Analysis was carried out at a later point, and it linked a missense DCLRE1C variant to TCR beta V- and J-gene trimming.

CDR3 length equals 13 residues. CDR1 SGHNT and CDR2 YYREEE come from the germline V gene (reference sequence). Trimming took 4 bases from V and 1 from J, leaving 9 bases between them. The sequence was collected from a female donor in good health and CMV-seronegative. The rearrangement uses TRBV5-4 and TRBJ2-7; the D gene is possibly TRBD1 (6 bases). Sequencing input: PBMCs. The CDR3 spells CASSRDNSYEQYF. The CDR3 coding sequence is TGTGCCAGCAGCCGGGACAATTCCTACGAGCAGTACTTC.